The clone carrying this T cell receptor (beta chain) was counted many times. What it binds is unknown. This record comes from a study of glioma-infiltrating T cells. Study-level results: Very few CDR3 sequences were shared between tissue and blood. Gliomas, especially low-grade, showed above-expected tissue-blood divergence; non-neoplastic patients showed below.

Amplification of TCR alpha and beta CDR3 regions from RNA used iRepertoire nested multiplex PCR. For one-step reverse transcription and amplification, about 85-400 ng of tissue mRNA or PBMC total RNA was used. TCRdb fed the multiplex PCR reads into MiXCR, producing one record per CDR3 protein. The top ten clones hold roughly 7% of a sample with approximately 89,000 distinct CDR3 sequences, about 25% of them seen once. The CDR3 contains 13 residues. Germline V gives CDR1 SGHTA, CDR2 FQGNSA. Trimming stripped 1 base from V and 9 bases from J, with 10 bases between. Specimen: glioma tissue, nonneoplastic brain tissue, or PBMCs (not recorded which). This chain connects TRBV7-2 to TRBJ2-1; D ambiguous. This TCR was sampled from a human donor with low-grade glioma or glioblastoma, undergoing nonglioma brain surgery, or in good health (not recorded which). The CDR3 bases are TGTGCCAGCAGCTTAGTGTCCCCCCCTGAGCAGTTCTTC. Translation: CASSLVSPPEQFF.